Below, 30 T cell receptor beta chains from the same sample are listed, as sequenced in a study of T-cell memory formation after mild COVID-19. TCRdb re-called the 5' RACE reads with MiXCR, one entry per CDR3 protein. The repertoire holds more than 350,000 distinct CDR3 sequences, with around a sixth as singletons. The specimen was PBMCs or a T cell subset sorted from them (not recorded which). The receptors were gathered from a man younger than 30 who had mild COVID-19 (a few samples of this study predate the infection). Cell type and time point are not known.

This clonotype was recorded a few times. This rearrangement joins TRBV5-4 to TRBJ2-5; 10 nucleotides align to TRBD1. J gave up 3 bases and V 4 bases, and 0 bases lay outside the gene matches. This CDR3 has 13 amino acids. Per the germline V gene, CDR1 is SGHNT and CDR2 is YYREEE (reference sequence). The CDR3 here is CASSGTGEETQYF. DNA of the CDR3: TGTGCCAGCAGCGGGACAGGGGAAGAGACCCAGTACTTC.

CDR3 region: CSVHHRASGDSYEQYF. The CDR3 region has the DNA TGCAGCGTTCATCATCGGGCTAGCGGAGATAGCTACGAGCAGTACTTC. The chain joins TRBV29-1 to TRBJ2-7; 7 positions match TRBD2. The V gene end was trimmed by 5 bases and the J gene end by 3 bases; junction bases not matched to a gene: 16. There are 16 residues in the CDR3. CDR1 SQVTM and CDR2 ANQGSEA come from the germline V gene.

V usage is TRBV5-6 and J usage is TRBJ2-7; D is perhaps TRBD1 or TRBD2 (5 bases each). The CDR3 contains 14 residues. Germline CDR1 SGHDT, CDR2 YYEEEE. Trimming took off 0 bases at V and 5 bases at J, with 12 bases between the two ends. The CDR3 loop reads CASSLGAGRNEQYV. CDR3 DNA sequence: TGTGCCAGCAGCTTGGGAGCAGGGAGAAACGAGCAGTACGTC.

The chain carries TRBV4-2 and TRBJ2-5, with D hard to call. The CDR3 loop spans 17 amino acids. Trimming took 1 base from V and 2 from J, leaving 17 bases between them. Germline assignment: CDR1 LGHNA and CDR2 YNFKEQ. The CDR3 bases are TGTGCCAGCAGCCAAGCAGCCGACCCCGAGTTTCAAGAGACCCAGTACTTC. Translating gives CASSQAADPEFQETQYF.

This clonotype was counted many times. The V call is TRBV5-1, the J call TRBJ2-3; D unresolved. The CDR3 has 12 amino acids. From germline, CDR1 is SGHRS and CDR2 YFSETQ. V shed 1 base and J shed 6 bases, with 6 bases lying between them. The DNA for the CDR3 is TGCGCCAGCAGCTTGCCCCCGGATACGCAGTATTTT. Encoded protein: CASSLPPDTQYF.

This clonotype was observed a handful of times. CDR3 loop: CASSVVGGEQFF. The CDR3 bases are TGTGCCAGCAGCGTAGTGGGTGGTGAGCAGTTCTTC. V gene TRBV9 combines with J gene TRBJ2-1, with no clear D. This CDR3 region has 12 residues. The V end lost 0 bases, the J end lost 9 bases, and 7 bases lay between the germline ends. Germline CDR1 is SGDLS and CDR2 is YYNGEE.

The CDR3 region has the DNA TGTGCCAGCAGCCATAGCACAGGGGTAAATGAAAAACTGTTTTTT. This sequence encodes CASSHSTGVNEKLFF. This sequence joins TRBV3-1 and TRBJ1-4; 7 bases agree with TRBD1. Per the germline V gene, CDR1 is LGHDT and CDR2 is YNNKEL (reference sequence). V gave up 3 bases and J gave up 5 bases; unmatched junction bases: 6. This CDR3 has 15 amino acids.

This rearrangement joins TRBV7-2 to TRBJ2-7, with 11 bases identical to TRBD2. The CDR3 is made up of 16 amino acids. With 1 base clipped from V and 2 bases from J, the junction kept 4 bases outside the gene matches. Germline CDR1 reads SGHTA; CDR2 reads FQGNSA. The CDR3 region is CASSLGLAGIPYEQYF. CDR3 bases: TGTGCCAGCAGCTTAGGACTAGCGGGGATCCCCTACGAGCAGTACTTC.

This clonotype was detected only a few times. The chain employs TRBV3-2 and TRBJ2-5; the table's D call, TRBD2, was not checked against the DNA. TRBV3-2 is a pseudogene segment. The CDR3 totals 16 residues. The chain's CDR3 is CASSQGHSGGGETQYF. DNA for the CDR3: TGTGCCAGCAGCCAGGGGCATAGCGGGGGAGGAGAGACCCAGTACTTC.

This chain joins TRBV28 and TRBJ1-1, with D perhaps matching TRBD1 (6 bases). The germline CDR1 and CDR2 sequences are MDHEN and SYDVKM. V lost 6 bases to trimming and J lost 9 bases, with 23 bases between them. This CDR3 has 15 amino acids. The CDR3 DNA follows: TGTGCCAGCAGGCCTCTGGGGGGGCACATCCTTCAAGCTTTCTTT. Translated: CASRPLGGHILQAFF.

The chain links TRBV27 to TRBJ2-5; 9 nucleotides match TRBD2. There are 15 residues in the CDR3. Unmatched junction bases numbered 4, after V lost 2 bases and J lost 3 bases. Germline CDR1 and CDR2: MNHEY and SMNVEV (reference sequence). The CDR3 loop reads CASSLASGDEETQYF. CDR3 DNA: TGTGCCAGCAGTTTAGCTAGCGGGGACGAAGAGACCCAGTACTTC.

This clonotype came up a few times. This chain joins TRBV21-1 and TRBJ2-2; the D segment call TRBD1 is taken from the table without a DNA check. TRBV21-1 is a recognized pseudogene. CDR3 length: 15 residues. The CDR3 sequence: CASSPWGGQDGELFF. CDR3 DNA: TGTGCCAGCAGCCCGTGGGGGGGGCAAGACGGGGAGCTGTTTTTT.

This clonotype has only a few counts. CDR3 coding DNA: TGTGCCAGCAGTGACCGGTCCGGGACAGTCTACAATGAGCAGTTCTTC. Translating it yields CASSDRSGTVYNEQFF. The V gene is TRBV6-1, the J gene TRBJ2-1, with 7 bases fitting TRBD1. From germline, CDR1 is MNHNS and CDR2 SASEGT. V lost 3 bases, J lost 3 bases, and 8 bases stayed unmatched. The CDR3 runs 16 residues.

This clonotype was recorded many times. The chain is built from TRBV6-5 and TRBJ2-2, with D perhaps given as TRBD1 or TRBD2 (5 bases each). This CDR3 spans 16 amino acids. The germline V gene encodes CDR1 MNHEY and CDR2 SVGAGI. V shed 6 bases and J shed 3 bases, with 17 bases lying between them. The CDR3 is CASRPVGGRYTGELFF. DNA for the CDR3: TGTGCCAGCAGGCCCGTTGGGGGACGGTACACCGGGGAGCTGTTTTTT.

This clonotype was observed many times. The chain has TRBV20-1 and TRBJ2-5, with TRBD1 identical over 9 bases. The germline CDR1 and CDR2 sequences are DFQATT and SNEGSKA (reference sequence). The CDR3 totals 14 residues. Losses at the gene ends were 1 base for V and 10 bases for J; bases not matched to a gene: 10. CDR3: CSARAGQGRWDQYF. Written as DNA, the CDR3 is TGCAGTGCTAGAGCCGGACAGGGGAGGTGGGACCAGTACTTC.

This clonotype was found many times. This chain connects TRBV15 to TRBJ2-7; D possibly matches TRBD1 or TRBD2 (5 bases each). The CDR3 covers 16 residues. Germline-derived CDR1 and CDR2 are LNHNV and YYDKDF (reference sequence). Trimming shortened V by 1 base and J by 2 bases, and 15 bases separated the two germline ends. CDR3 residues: CATSRVRDRPTYEQYF. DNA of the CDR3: TGTGCCACCAGCAGAGTCAGGGACCGTCCCACCTACGAGCAGTACTTC.

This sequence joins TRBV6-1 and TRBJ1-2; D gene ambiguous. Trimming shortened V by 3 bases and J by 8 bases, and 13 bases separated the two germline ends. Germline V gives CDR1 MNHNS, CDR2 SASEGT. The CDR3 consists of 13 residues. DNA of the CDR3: TGTGCCAGCAGTGATGCCGCGGGGTTAGGCTACACCTTC. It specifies CASSDAAGLGYTF.

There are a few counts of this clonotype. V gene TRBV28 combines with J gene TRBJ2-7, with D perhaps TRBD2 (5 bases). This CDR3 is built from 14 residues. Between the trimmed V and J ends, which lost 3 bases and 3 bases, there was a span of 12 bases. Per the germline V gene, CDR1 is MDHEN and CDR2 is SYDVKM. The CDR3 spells CASSFSGIHYEQYV. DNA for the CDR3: TGTGCCAGCAGTTTCTCCGGGATACACTACGAGCAGTACGTC.

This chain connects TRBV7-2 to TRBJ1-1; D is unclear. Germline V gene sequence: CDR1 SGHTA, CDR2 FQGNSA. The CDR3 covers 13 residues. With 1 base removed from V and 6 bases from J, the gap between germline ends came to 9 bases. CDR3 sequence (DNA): TGTGCCAGCAGCTTAGATTCCGGGGCTGAAGCTTTCTTT. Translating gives CASSLDSGAEAFF.

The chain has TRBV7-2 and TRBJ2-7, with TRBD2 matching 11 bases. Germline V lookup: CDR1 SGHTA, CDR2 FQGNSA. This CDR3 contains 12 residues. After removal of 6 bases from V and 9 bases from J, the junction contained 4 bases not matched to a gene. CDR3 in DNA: TGTGCCAGCAGTAGCGGGGGGGCAGCGCAGTACTTC. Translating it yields CASSSGGAAQYF.

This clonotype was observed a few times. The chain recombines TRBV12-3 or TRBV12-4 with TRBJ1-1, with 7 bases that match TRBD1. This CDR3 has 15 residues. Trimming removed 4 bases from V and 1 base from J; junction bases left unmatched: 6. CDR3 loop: CASSYGWDRNTEAFF. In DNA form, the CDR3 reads TGTGCCAGCAGTTACGGATGGGACAGGAACACTGAAGCTTTCTTT.

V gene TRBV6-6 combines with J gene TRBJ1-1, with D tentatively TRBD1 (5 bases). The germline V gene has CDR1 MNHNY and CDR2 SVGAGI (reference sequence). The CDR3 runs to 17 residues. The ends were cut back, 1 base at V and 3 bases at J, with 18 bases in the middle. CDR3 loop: CASSYFRPRGGDTEAFF. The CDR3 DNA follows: TGTGCCAGCAGTTACTTTCGCCCCCGGGGAGGGGACACTGAAGCTTTCTTT.

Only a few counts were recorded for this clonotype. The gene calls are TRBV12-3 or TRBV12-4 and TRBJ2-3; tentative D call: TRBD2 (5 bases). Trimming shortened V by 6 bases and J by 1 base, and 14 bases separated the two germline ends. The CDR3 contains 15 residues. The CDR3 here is CASSPGNGGTDTQYF. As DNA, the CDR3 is TGTGCCAGCAGCCCCGGGAACGGGGGCACAGATACGCAGTATTTT.

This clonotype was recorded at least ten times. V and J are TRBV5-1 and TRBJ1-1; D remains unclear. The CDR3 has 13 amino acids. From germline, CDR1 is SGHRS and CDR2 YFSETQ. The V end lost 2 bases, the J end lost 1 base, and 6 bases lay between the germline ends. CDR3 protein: CASSFPGNTEAFF. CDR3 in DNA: TGCGCCAGCAGCTTCCCGGGGAACACTGAAGCTTTCTTT.

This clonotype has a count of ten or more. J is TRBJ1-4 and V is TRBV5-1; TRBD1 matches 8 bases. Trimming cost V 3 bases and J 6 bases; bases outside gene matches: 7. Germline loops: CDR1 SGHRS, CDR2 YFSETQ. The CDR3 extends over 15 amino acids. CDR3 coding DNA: TGCGCCAGCAGCTACTCCGGGACAGGAGATGAAAAACTGTTTTTT. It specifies CASSYSGTGDEKLFF.

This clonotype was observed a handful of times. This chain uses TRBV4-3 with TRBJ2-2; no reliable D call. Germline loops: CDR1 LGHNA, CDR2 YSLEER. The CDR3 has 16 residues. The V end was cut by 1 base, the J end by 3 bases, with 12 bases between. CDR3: CASSQVGLFDTGELFF. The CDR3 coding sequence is TGCGCCAGCAGCCAAGTTGGGCTGTTTGACACCGGGGAGCTGTTTTTT.

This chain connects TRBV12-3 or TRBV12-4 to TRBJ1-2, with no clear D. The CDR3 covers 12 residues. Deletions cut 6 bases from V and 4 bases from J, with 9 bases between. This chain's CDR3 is CASRQTSYGYTF. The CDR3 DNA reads TGTGCCAGCAGGCAGACAAGCTATGGCTACACCTTC.

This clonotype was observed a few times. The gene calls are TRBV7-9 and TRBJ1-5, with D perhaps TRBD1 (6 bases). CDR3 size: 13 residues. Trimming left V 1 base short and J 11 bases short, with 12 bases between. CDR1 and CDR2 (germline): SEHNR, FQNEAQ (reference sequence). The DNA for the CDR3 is TGTGCCAGCAGCTTAGGACAGGATTCGACCCAGCATTTT. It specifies CASSLGQDSTQHF. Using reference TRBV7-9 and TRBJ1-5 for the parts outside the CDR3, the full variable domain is DTGVSQNPRHKITKRGQNVTFRCDPISEHNRLYWYRQTLGQGPEFLTYFQNEAQLEKSRLLSDRFSAERPKGSFSTLEIQRTEQGDSAMYLCASSLGQDSTQHFGDGTRLSIL.

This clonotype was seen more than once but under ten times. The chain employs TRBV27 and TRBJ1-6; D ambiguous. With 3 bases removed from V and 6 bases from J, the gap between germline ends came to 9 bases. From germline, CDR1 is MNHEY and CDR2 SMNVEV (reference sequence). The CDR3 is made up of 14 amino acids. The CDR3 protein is CASSFESANSPLHF. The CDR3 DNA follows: TGTGCCAGCAGTTTTGAGTCAGCTAATTCACCCCTCCACTTT.

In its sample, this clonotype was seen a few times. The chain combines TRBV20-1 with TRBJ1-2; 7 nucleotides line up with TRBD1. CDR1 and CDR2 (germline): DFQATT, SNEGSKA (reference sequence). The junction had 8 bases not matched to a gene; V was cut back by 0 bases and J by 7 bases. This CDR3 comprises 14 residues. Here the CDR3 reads CSAREGAGGFGYTF. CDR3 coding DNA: TGCAGTGCTAGAGAGGGTGCAGGGGGGTTTGGCTACACCTTC.